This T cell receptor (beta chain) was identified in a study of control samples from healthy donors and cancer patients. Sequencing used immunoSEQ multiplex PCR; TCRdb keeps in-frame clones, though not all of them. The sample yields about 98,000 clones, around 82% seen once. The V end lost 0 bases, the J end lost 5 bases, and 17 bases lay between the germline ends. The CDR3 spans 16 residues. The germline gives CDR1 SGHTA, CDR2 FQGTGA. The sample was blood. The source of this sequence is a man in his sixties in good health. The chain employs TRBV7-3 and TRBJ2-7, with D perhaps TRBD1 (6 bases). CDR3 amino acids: CASSLTVATGKHEQYF. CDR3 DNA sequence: TGTGCCAGCAGCTTAACGGTGGCCACAGGGAAACACGAGCAGTACTTC.